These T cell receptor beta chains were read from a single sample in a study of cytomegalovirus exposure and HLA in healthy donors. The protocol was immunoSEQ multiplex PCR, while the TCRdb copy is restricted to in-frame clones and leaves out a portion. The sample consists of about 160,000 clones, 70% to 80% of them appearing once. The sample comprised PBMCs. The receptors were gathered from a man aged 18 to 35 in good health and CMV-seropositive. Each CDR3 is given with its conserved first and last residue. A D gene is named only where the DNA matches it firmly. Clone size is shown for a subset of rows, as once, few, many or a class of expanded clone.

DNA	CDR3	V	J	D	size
TGCGCCAGCGGACAGGGACGGGTGAACACTGAAGCTTTCTTT	CASGQGRVNTEAFF	TRBV10-2	TRBJ1-1	TRBD1	NA
TGTGCCAGCAGCTTACGTGCGGGGGCCTACAATGAGCAGTTCTTC	CASSLRAGAYNEQFF	TRBV7-3	TRBJ2-1	TRBD2	NA
TGTGCCAGCTCACCGATTGACTCCGTCGCCTCCTACGAGCAGTACTTC	CASSPIDSVASYEQYF	TRBV18	TRBJ2-7	NA	NA
TGTGCCCGGAGTGGACAGAGCTCCTACAATGAGCAGTTCTTC	CARSGQSSYNEQFF	TRBV2	TRBJ2-1	NA	NA
TGTGCCAGCAGCTATTGGACAGGGTTTTACCCTGGAAACACCATATATTTT	CASSYWTGFYPGNTIYF	TRBV5-6	TRBJ1-3	TRBD1	NA
TGTGCCAGCAGTCAAACCCAGGGGAGAGAGTACTTC	CASSQTQGREYF	TRBV28	TRBJ2-7	NA	NA
TGTGCCAGCAGCTTTCAAACTTACGGGGGCACCGGGGAGCTGTTTTTT	CASSFQTYGGTGELFF	TRBV7-9	TRBJ2-2	NA	NA
TGTGCCAGCAGTGGGCAGGGGAACACCGGGGAGCTGTTTTTT	CASSGQGNTGELFF	TRBV6-4	TRBJ2-2	NA	NA
TGTGCCAGCTCACAAAGGGACAGGGTGAAGGGGGAGCAGTACTTC	CASSQRDRVKGEQYF	TRBV18	TRBJ2-7	TRBD1	once
TGTGCCAGCAGCTATAGGGGGCTAAAAATCTCTGACTACGAGCAGTACTTC	CASSYRGLKISDYEQYF	TRBV5-6	TRBJ2-7	TRBD1	NA
TGTGCCATCAGTGAAAATCGGGGTCAGCCCCAGCATTTT	CAISENRGQPQHF	TRBV10-3	TRBJ1-5	NA	NA
TGTGCCATCAGTGAGTCTCTGGGAAGGGGGCGCGCAGATACGCAGTATTTT	CAISESLGRGRADTQYF	TRBV10-3	TRBJ2-3	TRBD1	NA
TGTGCCACCAAGTCAGGGGGCAGAGATACGCAGTATTTT	CATKSGGRDTQYF	TRBV19	TRBJ2-3	TRBD1	few
TGCGCCAGCAGCCAAGAAGCAGGGTACACTGAAGCTTTCTTT	CASSQEAGYTEAFF	TRBV4-1	TRBJ1-1	NA	NA
TGTGCCTGGATTAGACTTGAGAGTGGCCGCATAGCGGGAGTCTACGAGCAGTACTTC	CAWIRLESGRIAGVYEQYF	TRBV30	TRBJ2-7	TRBD2	once
TGCGCCAGCAGTGAGTACAGGGATGATCAGCCCCAGCATTTT	CASSEYRDDQPQHF	TRBV10-2	TRBJ1-5	NA	NA
TGTGCCAGCATCACCGGCAGGGCGAACACCGGGGAGCTGTTTTTT	CASITGRANTGELFF	TRBV2	TRBJ2-2	NA	NA
TGTGCCAGCAGTCAGCGGGGTGAGCAGTTCTTC	CASSQRGEQFF	TRBV25-1	TRBJ2-1	TRBD2	few
TGTGCCAGCAGCACGGACTACGGAGCCCCTTACACTGAAGCTTTCTTT	CASSTDYGAPYTEAFF	TRBV6-6	TRBJ1-1	NA	NA
TGTGCCAGCAGCTTAGCGCATTTAGGGGGCACTGAAGCTTTCTTT	CASSLAHLGGTEAFF	TRBV7-8	TRBJ1-1	NA	NA
TGTGCCAGCTCAAGTGGGGGCGTCTCCTACGAGCAGTACTTC	CASSSGGVSYEQYF	TRBV6-5	TRBJ2-7	NA	NA
TGTGCCAGTTCCAAGACAGCGAACACTGAAGCTTTCTTT	CASSKTANTEAFF	TRBV19	TRBJ1-1	NA	NA
TGTGCCAGCAGTTTAGGCGGGAGGGGGCCCTACGAGCAGTACTTC	CASSLGGRGPYEQYF	TRBV27	TRBJ2-7	TRBD2	NA
TGTGCCAGCAGTGCGGACAGGCCGAATCAGCCCCAGCATTTT	CASSADRPNQPQHF	TRBV6-1	TRBJ1-5	TRBD1	few
TGCGCCAGCAGCTTGGTCTCAGATCCCACAGATACGCAGTATTTT	CASSLVSDPTDTQYF	TRBV5-1	TRBJ2-3	NA	NA
TGTGCCAGCAACGCCGGGGGACAGCCCCAGCATTTT	CASNAGGQPQHF	TRBV2	TRBJ1-5	NA	NA
TGTGCCAGTAGTTCGAGGACAGGGACTAACTATGGCTACACCTTC	CASSSRTGTNYGYTF	TRBV19	TRBJ1-2	TRBD1	NA
TGTGCCAGTAGTGATGACTATTACAATGAGCAGTTCTTC	CASSDDYYNEQFF	TRBV19	TRBJ2-1	NA	NA
TGTGCCAGCAGTCCTACAGGGGCCCGGACGAATGAGCAGTTCTTC	CASSPTGARTNEQFF	TRBV28	TRBJ2-1	TRBD1	NA
TGTGCCTCGTATAGATGGACTAGCGGGAGGAATACGCAGTATTTT	CASYRWTSGRNTQYF	TRBV30	TRBJ2-3	TRBD2	NA
TGTGCCAGCAGCTTGGGGCAGGACTACGAGCAGTACTTC	CASSLGQDYEQYF	TRBV5-6	TRBJ2-7	NA	NA
TGTGCCAGCAGCCCCGGGACAGCGAACACCGGGGAGCTGTTTTTT	CASSPGTANTGELFF	TRBV7-8	TRBJ2-2	TRBD1	NA
TGCAGCGTTGAGGGGGCGGGCACAGATACGCAGTATTTT	CSVEGAGTDTQYF	TRBV29-1	TRBJ2-3	NA	few
TGCGCCAGCTCGTACGAGCAGTACTTC	CASSYEQYF	TRBV5-1	TRBJ2-7	NA	NA
TGCAGCGTTCGGGCCCCTGACAGGCCAGCCTACGAGCAGTACTTC	CSVRAPDRPAYEQYF	TRBV29-1	TRBJ2-7	NA	NA
TGTGCCAGCAGTTATAGGTCCCAGGGGGTGGCTGAAGCTTTCTTT	CASSYRSQGVAEAFF	TRBV6-5	TRBJ1-1	TRBD1	NA
TGTGCCAGCAGCGTATCGGGACAGGGGACAGATACGCAGTATTTT	CASSVSGQGTDTQYF	TRBV9	TRBJ2-3	TRBD1	NA
TGTGCCACCAGCAGAGTGATATCCCAGGGGGCTGGCTATGGCTACACCTTC	CATSRVISQGAGYGYTF	TRBV15	TRBJ1-2	TRBD1	NA
TGTGCCAGTAGTGTTGTTAGCGGGAGCGGAGAGACCCAGTACTTC	CASSVVSGSGETQYF	TRBV19	TRBJ2-5	TRBD2	NA
TGTGCCAGCAGCCCGTCAGGGTCCCGGGAAGCTTTCTTT	CASSPSGSREAFF	TRBV7-3	TRBJ1-1	NA	NA
TGTGCCAGTAGTATTATGGGGGACAGATTTTTTGACAATGAGCAGTTCTTC	CASSIMGDRFFDNEQFF	TRBV19	TRBJ2-1	TRBD1	NA
TGTGCCAGCAGCGGGGAGGGGACCACTGAAGCTTTCTTT	CASSGEGTTEAFF	TRBV9	TRBJ1-1	NA	NA
TGTGCCAGCAGTGATTCAGGGGTAGATGGAGAGACCCAGTACTTC	CASSDSGVDGETQYF	TRBV2	TRBJ2-5	NA	NA
TGTGCCAGCAGTTCCAGGGGGACCAACACCGGGGAGCTGTTTTTT	CASSSRGTNTGELFF	TRBV6-6	TRBJ2-2	TRBD1	NA
TGTGCCAGCAGTCGGGACACAACCGGGGAGCTGTTTTTT	CASSRDTTGELFF	TRBV7-3	TRBJ2-2	NA	NA
TGCGCCAGCAGTTCGGGGTTAGCGTCTAACACAGATACGCAGTATTTT	CASSSGLASNTDTQYF	TRBV5-1	TRBJ2-3	NA	NA
TGTGCCAGCAGCATGGACACCCTCGGGGGCTACACCTTC	CASSMDTLGGYTF	TRBV7-3	TRBJ1-2	NA	NA